This T cell receptor (beta chain) was sequenced for a study of post-analysis software for immune sequencing data. The study, taken as a whole, reports: Five or six TRBV segments, TRBV5-6, TRBV5-1 and TRBV20-1 among them, were found more frequent in patients than controls. For normalized Chao1 diversity, multiple sclerosis patients scored significantly lower than controls did.

Sequencing libraries made from TCR beta cDNA carried unique molecular identifiers. Around 500,000 cDNA molecules came from about 1 to 10 million T cells. Via MiXCR, TCRdb re-called the PCR reads, giving one row per CDR3 protein. The sample records 600,000 to 700,000 distinct CDR3 sequences, around 60% being singletons. Concerning this clonotype itself: Its matching antigen is unknown.

Germline V gives CDR1 SGHVS, CDR2 FNYEAQ. The V end lost 5 bases, the J end lost 1 base, and 14 bases lay between the germline ends. The CDR3 is made up of 15 amino acids. V usage is TRBV7-6 and J usage is TRBJ1-1; D is undetermined. The specimen was blood. The clonotype was recovered from a girl aged 2 to 10 with multiple sclerosis. The CDR3 region has the DNA TGTGCCAGCAGCCCGAGGGAGGCCGGGAACACTGAAGCTTTCTTT. Translated, it gives CASSPREAGNTEAFF.